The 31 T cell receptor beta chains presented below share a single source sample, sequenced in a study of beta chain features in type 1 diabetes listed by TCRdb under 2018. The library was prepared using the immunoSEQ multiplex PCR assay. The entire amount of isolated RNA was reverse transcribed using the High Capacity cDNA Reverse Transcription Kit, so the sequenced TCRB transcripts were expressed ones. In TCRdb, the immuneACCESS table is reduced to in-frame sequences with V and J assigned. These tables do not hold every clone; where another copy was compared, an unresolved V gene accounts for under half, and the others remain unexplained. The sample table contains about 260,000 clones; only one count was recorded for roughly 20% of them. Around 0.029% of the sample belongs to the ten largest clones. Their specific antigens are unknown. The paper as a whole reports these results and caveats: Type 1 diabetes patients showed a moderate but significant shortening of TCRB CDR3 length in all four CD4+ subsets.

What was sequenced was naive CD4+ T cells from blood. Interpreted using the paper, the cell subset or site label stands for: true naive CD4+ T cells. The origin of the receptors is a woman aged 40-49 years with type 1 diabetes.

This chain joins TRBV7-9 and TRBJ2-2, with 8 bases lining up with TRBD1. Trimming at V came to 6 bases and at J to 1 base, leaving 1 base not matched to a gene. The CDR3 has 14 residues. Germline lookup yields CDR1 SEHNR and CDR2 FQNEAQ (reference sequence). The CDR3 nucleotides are TGTGCCAGCAGGGGGACAGGGAACACCGGGGAGCTGTTTTTT. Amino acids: CASRGTGNTGELFF.

CDR3 nucleotide sequence: TGTGCCTCACCGGGAAGCGAGCAGTACTTC. Translation gives CASPGSEQYF. The J gene is TRBJ2-7, the V gene TRBV25-1; possible D gene TRBD2, 5 bases. V shed 11 bases and J shed 6 bases, with 11 bases lying between them. Germline V gene sequence: CDR1 MGHDK, CDR2 SYGVNS. The CDR3 is 10 amino acids.

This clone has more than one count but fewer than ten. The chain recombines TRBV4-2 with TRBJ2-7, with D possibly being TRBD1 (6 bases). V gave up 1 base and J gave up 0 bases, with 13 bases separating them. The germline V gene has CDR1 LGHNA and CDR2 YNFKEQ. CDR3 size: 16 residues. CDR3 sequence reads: CASSQGGQRSSYEQYF. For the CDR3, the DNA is TGTGCCAGCAGCCAAGGTGGACAGAGGAGCTCCTACGAGCAGTACTTC.

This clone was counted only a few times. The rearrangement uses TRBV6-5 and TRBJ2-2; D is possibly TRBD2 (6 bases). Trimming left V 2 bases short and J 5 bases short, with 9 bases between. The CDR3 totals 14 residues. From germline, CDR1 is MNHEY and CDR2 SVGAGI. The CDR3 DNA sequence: TGTGCCAGCAGTTACGAGGGGAGGACCGGGGAGCTGTTTTTT. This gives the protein CASSYEGRTGELFF.

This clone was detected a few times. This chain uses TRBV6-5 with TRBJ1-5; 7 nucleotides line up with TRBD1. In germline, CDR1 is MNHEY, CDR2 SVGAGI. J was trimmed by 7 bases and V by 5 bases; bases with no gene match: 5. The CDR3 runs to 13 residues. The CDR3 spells CASSLQTGQPQHF. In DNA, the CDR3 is TGTGCCAGCAGTCTCCAGACAGGGCAGCCCCAGCATTTT.

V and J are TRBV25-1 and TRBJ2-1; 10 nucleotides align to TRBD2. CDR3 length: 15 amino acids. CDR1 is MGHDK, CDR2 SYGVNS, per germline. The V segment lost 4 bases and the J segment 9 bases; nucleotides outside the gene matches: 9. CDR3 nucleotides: TGTGCCAGCAGTGGATCGCTAGCGGGAGACACTGAGCAGTTCTTC. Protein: CASSGSLAGDTEQFF.

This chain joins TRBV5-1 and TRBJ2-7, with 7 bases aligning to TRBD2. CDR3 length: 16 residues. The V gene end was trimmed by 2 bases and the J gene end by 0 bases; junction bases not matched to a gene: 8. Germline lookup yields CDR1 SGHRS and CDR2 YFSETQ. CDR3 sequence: CASSFASLADSYEQYF. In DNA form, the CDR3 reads TGCGCCAGCAGCTTCGCGTCCCTAGCGGACTCCTACGAGCAGTACTTC.

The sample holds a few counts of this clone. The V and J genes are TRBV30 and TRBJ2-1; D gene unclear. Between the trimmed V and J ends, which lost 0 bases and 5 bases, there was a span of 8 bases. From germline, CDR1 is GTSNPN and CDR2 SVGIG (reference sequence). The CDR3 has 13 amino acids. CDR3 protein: CAWSVGLDNEQFF. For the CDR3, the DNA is TGTGCCTGGAGTGTCGGCCTAGACAATGAGCAGTTCTTC.

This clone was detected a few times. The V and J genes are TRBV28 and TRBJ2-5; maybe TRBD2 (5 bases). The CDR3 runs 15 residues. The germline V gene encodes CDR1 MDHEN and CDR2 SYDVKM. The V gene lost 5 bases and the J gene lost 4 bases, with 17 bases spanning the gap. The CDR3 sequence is CASSRGVGGSETQYF. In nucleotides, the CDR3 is TGTGCCAGCAGTCGGGGAGTAGGCGGGTCAGAGACCCAGTACTTC.

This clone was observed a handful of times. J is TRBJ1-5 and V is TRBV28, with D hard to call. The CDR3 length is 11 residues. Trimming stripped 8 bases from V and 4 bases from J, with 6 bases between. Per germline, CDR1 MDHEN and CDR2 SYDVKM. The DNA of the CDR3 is TGTGCCAGCCAAACTAATCAGCCCCAGCATTTT. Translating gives CASQTNQPQHF.

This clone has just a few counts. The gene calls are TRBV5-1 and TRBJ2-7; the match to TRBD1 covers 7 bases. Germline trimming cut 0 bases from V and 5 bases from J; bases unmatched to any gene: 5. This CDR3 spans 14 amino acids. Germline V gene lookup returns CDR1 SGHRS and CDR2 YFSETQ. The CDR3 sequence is CASSLGRQGDEQYF. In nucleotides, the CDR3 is TGCGCCAGCAGCTTGGGTCGTCAGGGGGACGAGCAGTACTTC. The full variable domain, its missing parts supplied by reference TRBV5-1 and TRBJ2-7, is KAGVTQTPRYLIKTRGQQVTLSCSPISGHRSVSWYQQTPGQGLQFLFEYFSETQRNKGNFPGRFSGRQFSNSRSEMNVSTLELGDSALYLCASSLGRQGDEQYFGPGTRLTVT.

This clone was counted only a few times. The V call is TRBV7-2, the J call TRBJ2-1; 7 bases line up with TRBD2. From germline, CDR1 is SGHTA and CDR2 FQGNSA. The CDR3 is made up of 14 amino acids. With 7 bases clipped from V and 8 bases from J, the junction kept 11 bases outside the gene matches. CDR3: CASKHWEGKDEQFF. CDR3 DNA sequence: TGTGCCAGCAAACACTGGGAGGGTAAAGATGAGCAGTTCTTC.

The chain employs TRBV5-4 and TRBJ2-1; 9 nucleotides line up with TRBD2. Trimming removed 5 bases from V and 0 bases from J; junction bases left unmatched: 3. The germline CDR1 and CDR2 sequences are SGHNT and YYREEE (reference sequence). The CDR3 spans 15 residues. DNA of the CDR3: TGTGCCAGCAGTCATAGCGGGAGCTCCTACAATGAGCAGTTCTTC. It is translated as CASSHSGSSYNEQFF.

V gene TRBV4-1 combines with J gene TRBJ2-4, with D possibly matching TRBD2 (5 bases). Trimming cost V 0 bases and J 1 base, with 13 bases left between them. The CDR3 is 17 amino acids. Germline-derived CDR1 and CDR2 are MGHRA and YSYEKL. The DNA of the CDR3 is TGCGCCAGCAGCCAAGATGGGAGCCCTCTCGCCAAAAACATTCAGTACTTC. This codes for CASSQDGSPLAKNIQYF.

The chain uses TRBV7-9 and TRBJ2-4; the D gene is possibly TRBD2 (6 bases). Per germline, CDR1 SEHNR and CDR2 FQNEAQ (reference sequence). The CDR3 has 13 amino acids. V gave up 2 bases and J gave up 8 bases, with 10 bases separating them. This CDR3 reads CASSLIGGDIQYF. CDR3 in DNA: TGTGCCAGCAGCTTAATAGGAGGGGACATTCAGTACTTC.

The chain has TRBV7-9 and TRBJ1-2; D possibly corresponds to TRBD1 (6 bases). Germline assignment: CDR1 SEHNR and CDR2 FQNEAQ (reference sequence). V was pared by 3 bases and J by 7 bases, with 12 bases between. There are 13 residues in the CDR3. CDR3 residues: CASSFPNRAGYTF. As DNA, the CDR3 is TGTGCCAGCAGCTTCCCGAACAGGGCTGGCTACACCTTC.

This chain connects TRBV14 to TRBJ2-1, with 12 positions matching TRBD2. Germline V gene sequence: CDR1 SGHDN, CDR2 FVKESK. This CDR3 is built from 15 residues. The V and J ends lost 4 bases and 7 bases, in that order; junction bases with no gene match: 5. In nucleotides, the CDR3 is TGTGCCAGCAGCCCGACTAGCGGGGGAGGTAATGAGCAGTTCTTC. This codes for CASSPTSGGGNEQFF.

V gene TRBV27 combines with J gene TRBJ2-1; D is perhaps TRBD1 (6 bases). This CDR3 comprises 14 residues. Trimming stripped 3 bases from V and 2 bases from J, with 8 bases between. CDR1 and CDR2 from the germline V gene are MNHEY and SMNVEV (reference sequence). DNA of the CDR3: TGTGCCAGCAGTTTGGACAGACCCTACAATGAGCAGTTCTTC. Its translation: CASSLDRPYNEQFF.

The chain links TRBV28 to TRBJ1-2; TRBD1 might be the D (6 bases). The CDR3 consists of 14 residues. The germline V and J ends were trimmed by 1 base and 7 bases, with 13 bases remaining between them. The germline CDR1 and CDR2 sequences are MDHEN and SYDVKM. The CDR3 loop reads CASSLSGGGSGYTF. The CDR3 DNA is TGTGCCAGCAGTTTATCCGGGGGCGGGAGTGGCTACACCTTC.

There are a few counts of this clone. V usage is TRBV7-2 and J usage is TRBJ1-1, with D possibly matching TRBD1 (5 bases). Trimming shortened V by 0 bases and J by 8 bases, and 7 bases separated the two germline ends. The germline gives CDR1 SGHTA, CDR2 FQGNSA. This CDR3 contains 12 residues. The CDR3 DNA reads TGTGCCAGCAGCTTAGCGGCAGGGGAAGCTTTCTTT. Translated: CASSLAAGEAFF. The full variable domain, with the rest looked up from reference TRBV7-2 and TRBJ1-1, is GAGVSQSPSNKVTEKGKDVELRCDPISGHTALYWYRQSLGQGLEFLIYFQGNSAPDKSGLPSDRFSAERTGGSVSTLTIQRTQQEDSAVYLCASSLAAGEAFFGQGTRLTVV.

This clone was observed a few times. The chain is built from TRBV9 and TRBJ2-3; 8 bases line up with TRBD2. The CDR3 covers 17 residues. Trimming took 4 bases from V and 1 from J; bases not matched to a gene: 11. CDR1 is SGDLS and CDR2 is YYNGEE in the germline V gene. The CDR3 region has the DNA TGTGCCAGCAGCCCTCGGCAGACTAGCGTGGGCACAGATACGCAGTATTTT. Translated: CASSPRQTSVGTDTQYF.

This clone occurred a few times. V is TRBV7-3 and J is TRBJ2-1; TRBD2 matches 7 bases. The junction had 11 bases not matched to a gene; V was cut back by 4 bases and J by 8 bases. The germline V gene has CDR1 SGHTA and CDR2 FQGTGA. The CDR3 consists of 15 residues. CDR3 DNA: TGTGCCAGCAGCTCAGCGGGATCTCTTTCTTATGAGCAGTTCTTC. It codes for CASSSAGSLSYEQFF.

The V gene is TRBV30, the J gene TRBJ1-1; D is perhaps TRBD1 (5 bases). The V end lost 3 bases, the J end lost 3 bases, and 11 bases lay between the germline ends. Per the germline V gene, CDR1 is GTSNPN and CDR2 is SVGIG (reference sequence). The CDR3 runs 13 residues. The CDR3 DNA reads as TGTGCCTGGAGCTCTCAAGGGGACACTGAAGCTTTCTTT. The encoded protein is CAWSSQGDTEAFF.

The CDR3 region is CSVEQEDGANVLTF. The CDR3 DNA follows: TGCAGCGTTGAACAGGAGGACGGGGCCAACGTCCTGACTTTC. The chain couples TRBV29-1 to TRBJ2-6; D is possibly TRBD2 (5 bases). V was pared by 2 bases and J by 4 bases, with 9 bases between. Per the germline V gene, CDR1 is SQVTM and CDR2 is ANQGSEA. The CDR3 consists of 14 residues.

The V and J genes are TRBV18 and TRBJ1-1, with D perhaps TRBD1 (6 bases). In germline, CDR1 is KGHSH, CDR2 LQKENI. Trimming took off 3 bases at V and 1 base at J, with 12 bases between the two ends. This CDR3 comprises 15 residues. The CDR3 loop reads CASSPQTGGNTEAFF. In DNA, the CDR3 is TGTGCCAGCTCACCTCAGACAGGTGGGAACACTGAAGCTTTCTTT.

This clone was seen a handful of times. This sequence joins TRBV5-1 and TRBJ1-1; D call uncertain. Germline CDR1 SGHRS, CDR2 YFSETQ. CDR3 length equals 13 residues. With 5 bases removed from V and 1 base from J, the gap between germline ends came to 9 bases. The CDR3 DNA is TGCGCCAGCAGATTATCAGAGAACACTGAAGCTTTCTTT. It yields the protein CASRLSENTEAFF.

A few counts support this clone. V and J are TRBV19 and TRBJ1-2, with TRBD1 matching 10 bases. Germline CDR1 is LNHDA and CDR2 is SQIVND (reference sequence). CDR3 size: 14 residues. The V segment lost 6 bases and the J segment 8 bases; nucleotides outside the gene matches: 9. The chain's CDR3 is CASRPPGTGEGYTF. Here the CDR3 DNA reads TGTGCCAGTAGACCCCCCGGGACAGGGGAAGGCTACACCTTC.

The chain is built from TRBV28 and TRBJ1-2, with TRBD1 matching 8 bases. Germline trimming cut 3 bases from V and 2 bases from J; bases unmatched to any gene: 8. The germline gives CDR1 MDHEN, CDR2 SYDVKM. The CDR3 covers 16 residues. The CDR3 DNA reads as TGTGCCAGCAGTTTGGGCCGGGACAGGCCAAACTATGGCTACACCTTC. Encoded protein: CASSLGRDRPNYGYTF.

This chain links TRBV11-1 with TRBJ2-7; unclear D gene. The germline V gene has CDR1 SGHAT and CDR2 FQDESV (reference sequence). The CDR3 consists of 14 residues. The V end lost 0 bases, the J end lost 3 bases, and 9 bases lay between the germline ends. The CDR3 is CASSLAMAFYEQYF. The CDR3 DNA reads TGTGCCAGCAGCTTAGCGATGGCATTCTACGAGCAGTACTTC. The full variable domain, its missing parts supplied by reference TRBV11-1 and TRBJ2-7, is EAEVAQSPRYKITEKSQAVAFWCDPISGHATLYWYRQILGQGPELLVQFQDESVVDDSQLPKDRFSAERLKGVDSTLKIQPAELGDSAMYLCASSLAMAFYEQYFGPGTRLTVT.

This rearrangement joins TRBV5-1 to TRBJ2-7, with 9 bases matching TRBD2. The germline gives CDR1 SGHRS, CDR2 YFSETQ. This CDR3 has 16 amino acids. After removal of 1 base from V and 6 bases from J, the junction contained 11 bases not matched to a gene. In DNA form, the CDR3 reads TGCGCCAGCAGCTTGCGGGCAAGCGGGGGGACCGGCGAGCAGTACTTC. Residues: CASSLRASGGTGEQYF.

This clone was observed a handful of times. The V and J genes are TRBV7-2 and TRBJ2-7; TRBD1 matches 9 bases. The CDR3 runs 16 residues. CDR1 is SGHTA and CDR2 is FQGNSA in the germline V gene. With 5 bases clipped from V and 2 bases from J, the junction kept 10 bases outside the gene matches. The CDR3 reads CASSPPPGQGAYEQYF. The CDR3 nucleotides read TGTGCCAGCAGCCCCCCTCCGGGACAGGGTGCCTACGAGCAGTACTTC.